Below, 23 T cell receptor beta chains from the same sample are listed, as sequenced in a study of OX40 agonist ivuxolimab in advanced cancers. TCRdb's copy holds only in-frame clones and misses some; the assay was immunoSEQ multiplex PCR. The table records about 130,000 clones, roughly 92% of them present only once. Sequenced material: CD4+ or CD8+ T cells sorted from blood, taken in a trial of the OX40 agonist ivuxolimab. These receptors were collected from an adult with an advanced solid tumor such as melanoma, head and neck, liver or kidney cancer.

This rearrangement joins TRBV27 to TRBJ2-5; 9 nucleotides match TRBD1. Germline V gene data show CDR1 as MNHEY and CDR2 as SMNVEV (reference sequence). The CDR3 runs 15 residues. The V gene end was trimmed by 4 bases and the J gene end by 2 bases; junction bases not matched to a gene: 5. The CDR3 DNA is TGTGCCAGCAGTTCGTCCGGGACAGGGCAAGAGACCCAGTACTTC. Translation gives CASSSSGTGQETQYF.

Here the CDR3 reads CASSQGVGGDTQYF. For the CDR3, the DNA is TGCGCCAGCAGCCAAGGTGTAGGCGGCGATACGCAGTATTTT. V gene TRBV4-1 combines with J gene TRBJ2-3; D unresolved. The V end lost 1 base, the J end lost 6 bases, and 11 bases lay between the germline ends. CDR3 length: 14 amino acids. Germline CDR1 MGHRA, CDR2 YSYEKL.

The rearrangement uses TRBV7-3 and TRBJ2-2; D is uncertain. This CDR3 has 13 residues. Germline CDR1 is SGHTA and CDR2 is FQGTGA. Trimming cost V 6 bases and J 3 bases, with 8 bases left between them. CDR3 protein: CASRRRDTGELFF. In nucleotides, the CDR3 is TGTGCCAGCAGACGTAGAGACACCGGGGAGCTGTTTTTT.

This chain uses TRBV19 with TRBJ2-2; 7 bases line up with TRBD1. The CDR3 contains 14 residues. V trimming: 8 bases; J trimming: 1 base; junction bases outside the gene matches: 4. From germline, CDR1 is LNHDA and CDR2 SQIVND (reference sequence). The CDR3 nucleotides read TGTGCCAGTCTTAGGACAGGGAACACCGGGGAGCTGTTTTTT. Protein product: CASLRTGNTGELFF.

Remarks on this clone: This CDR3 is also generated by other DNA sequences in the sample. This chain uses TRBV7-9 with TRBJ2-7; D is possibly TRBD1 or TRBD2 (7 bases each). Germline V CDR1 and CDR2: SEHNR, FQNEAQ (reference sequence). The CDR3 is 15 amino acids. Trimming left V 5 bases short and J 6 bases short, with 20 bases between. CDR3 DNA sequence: TGTGCCAGCAGCCCAGGGGGTGAAGGGGGGGGCGAGCAGTACTTC. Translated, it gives CASSPGGEGGGEQYF.

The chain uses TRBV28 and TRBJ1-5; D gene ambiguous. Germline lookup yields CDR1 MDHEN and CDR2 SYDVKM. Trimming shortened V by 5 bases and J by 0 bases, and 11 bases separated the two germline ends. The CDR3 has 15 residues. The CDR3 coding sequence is TGTGCCAGCAGTCCCCACACGTCTAGCAATCAGCCCCAGCATTTT. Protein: CASSPHTSSNQPQHF.

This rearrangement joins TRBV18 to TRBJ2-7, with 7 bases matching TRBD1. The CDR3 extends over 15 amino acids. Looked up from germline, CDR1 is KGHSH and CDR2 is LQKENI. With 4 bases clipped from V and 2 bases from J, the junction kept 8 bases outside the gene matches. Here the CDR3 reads CASSRGDSQTYEQYF. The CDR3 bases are TGTGCCAGCTCACGTGGGGACAGTCAGACCTACGAGCAGTACTTC.

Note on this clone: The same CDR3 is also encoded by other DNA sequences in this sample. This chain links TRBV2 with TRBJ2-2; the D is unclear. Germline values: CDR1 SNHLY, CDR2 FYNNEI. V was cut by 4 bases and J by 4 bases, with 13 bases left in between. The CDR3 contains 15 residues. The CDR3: CASSGWATSTGELFF. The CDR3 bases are TGTGCCAGCAGTGGGTGGGCTACGAGCACCGGGGAGCTGTTTTTT.

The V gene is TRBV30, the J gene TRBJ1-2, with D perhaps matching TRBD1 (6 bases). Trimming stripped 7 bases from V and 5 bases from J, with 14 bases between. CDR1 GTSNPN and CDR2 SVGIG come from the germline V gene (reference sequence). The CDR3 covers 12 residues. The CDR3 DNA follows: TGTGCCTCCGGACAGATCCTGTATGGCTACACCTTC. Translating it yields CASGQILYGYTF.

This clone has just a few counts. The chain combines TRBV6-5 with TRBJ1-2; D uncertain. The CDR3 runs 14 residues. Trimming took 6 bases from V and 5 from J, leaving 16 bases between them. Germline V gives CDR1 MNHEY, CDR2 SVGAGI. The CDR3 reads CASRLTGPQYGYTF. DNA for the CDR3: TGTGCCAGCAGGCTCACCGGGCCCCAATATGGCTACACCTTC.

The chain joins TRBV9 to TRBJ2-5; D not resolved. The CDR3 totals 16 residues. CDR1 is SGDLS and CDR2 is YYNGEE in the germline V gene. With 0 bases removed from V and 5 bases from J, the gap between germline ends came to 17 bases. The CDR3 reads CASSVVLSGSIETQYF. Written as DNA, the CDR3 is TGTGCCAGCAGCGTAGTCCTCTCCGGCTCCATCGAGACCCAGTACTTC.

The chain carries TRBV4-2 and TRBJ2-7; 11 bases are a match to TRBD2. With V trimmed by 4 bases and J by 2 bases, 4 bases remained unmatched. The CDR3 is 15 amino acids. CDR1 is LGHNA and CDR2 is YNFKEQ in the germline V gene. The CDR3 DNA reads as TGTGCCAGCAGCCGCGGGACTAGCGGTACCTACGAGCAGTACTTC. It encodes CASSRGTSGTYEQYF.

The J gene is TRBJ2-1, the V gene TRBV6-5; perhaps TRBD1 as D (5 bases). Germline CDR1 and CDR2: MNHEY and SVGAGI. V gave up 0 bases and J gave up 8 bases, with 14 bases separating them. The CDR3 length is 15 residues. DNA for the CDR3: TGTGCCAGCAGTTACTCGGCAGGGTATGCAGATGAGCAGTTCTTC. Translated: CASSYSAGYADEQFF.

The CDR3 DNA reads as TGTGCCAGCAAAAAGTTCCTAGCGGACAATGAGCAGTTCTTC. It yields the protein CASKKFLADNEQFF. The chain is built from TRBV14 and TRBJ2-1; 7 bases agree with TRBD2. There are 14 residues in the CDR3. With V trimmed by 7 bases and J by 5 bases, 8 bases remained unmatched. Germline V gives CDR1 SGHDN, CDR2 FVKESK.

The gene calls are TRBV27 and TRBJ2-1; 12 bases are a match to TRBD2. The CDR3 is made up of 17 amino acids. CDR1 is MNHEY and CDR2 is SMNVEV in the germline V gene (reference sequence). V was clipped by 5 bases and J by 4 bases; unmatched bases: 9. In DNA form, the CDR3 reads TGTGCCAGCAGTCTGCTGACTAGCGGGAGTGGATACAATGAGCAGTTCTTC. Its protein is CASSLLTSGSGYNEQFF.

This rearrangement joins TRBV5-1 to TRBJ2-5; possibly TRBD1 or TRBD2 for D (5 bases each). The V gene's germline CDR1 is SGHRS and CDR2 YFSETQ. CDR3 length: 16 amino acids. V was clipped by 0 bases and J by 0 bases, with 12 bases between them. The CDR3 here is CASSLGDRPYQETQYF. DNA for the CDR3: TGCGCCAGCAGCTTGGGGGACCGACCGTACCAAGAGACCCAGTACTTC.

CDR3 DNA: TGTGCCAGCTCACCGGACTATGGCTACACCTTC. Amino acid sequence: CASSPDYGYTF. V is TRBV18 and J is TRBJ1-2; D remains ambiguous. The V gene lost 3 bases and the J gene lost 3 bases, with 2 bases spanning the gap. From germline, CDR1 is KGHSH and CDR2 LQKENI. CDR3 length: 11 amino acids.

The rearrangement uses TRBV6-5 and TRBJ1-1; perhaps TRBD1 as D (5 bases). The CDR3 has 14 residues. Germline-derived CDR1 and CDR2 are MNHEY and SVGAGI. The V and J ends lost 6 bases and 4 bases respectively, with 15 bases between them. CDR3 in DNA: TGTGCCAGCAGCCCCGCTGGGAGGGGCACTGAAGCTTTCTTT. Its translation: CASSPAGRGTEAFF.

In nucleotides, the CDR3 is TGTGCCAGCTCACCCGCTTCCAGGAAAGTGGACAATGAGCAGTTCTTC. Encoded protein: CASSPASRKVDNEQFF. This chain joins TRBV18 and TRBJ2-1; D not certain. V lost 3 bases to trimming and J lost 5 bases, with 17 bases between them. Germline loops: CDR1 KGHSH, CDR2 LQKENI. CDR3 size: 16 residues.

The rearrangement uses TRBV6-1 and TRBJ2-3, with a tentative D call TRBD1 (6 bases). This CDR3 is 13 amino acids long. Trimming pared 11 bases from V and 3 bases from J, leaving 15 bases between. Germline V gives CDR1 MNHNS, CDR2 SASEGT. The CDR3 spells CAGHRALTDTQYF. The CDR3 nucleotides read TGTGCCGGACACAGGGCATTGACAGATACGCAGTATTTT.

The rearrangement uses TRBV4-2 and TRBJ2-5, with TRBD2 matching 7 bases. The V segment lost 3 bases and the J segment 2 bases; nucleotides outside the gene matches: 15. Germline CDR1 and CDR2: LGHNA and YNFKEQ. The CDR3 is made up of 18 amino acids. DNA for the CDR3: TGTGCCAGCAGCCATTTCCTTGTAGGCCAGGGAGGGCAAGAGACCCAGTACTTC. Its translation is CASSHFLVGQGGQETQYF.

DNA for the CDR3: TGTGCCAGCAGTGAACCACGGACAGGGCGGACTGAAGCTTTCTTT. This encodes CASSEPRTGRTEAFF. The chain has TRBV25-1 and TRBJ1-1; 8 nucleotides align to TRBD1. V dropped 2 bases and J dropped 5; count of bases not matched to a gene: 7. Germline V gives CDR1 MGHDK, CDR2 SYGVNS. The CDR3 has 15 residues.

The CDR3 DNA sequence: TGTGCCAGTAGTATAGCAGGGGGTAGACAGCCCCAGCATTTT. Protein sequence: CASSIAGGRQPQHF. The V and J genes are TRBV19 and TRBJ1-5; 7 bases agree with TRBD1. Germline loops: CDR1 LNHDA, CDR2 SQIVND (reference sequence). V lost 1 base to trimming and J lost 7 bases; unmatched junction nucleotides: 4. The CDR3 is 14 amino acids.